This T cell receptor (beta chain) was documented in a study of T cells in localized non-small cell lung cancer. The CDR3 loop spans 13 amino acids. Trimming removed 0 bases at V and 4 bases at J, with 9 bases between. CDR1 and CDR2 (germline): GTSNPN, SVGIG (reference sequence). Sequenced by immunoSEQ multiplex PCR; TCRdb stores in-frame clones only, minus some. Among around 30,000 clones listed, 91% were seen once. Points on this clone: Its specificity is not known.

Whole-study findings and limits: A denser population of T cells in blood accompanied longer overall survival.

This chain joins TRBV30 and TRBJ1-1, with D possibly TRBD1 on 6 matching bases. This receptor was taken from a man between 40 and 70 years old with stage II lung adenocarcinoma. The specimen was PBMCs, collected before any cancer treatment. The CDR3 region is CAWSVARGTEAFF. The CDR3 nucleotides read TGTGCCTGGAGTGTGGCCAGGGGCACTGAAGCTTTCTTT.